One and the same sample provided the 17 T cell receptor beta chains below, sequenced in a study of graft-versus-host responses after intestinal transplantation. The antigens these receptors bind are not known. The method was immunoSEQ multiplex PCR; TCRdb's version includes in-frame clones alone and lacks a portion of them. Here the sample spans about 100,000 clones, roughly 87% being singletons. Sequencing used unstimulated CD4+ T cells sorted from spleen or lymph node cells, obtained before intestinal transplant. Receptors were obtained from a human donor who received an intestinal transplant.

The V gene is TRBV6-5, the J gene TRBJ2-6; D unclear. CDR1 is MNHEY, CDR2 SVGAGI, per germline. This CDR3 contains 14 residues. V was shortened by 8 bases and J by 0 bases, with 8 bases between the two germline ends. In DNA form, the CDR3 reads TGTGCCAGCCGTGGGGACTCTGGGGCCAACGTCCTGACTTTC. Translation: CASRGDSGANVLTF.

The J gene is TRBJ2-2, the V gene TRBV7-3, with D possibly being TRBD2 (6 bases). Germline lookup yields CDR1 SGHTA and CDR2 FQGTGA. V lost 1 base and J 3 bases, leaving 15 bases between the germline ends. This CDR3 is built from 17 residues. CDR3 coding DNA: TGTGCCAGCAGCTTAAAACCGCCCTGGGAGGACACCGGGGAGCTGTTTTTT. This sequence encodes CASSLKPPWEDTGELFF.

The chain recombines TRBV4-1 with TRBJ2-5, with 12 bases lining up with TRBD2. V was pared by 1 base and J by 4 bases, with 1 base of the junction left unmatched. This CDR3 has 15 residues. Germline lookup yields CDR1 MGHRA and CDR2 YSYEKL. The CDR3 loop is CASSQGLAGVETQYF. CDR3 bases: TGCGCCAGCAGCCAAGGACTAGCGGGAGTAGAGACCCAGTACTTC.

The chain recombines TRBV4-1 with TRBJ2-1, with 10 positions matching TRBD2. Germline CDR1 is MGHRA and CDR2 is YSYEKL. The CDR3 is made up of 17 amino acids. V dropped 0 bases and J dropped 4; count of bases not matched to a gene: 6. The CDR3 bases are TGCGCCAGCAGCCAAGATTCCGGAGCGGGAGGGTACAATGAGCAGTTCTTC. Its translation is CASSQDSGAGGYNEQFF.

This sequence joins TRBV29-1 and TRBJ2-5, with TRBD1 identical over 9 bases. CDR1 and CDR2 from the germline V gene are SQVTM and ANQGSEA. The CDR3 runs to 14 residues. The ends lost 0 bases at V and 3 bases at J; junction bases unmatched: 2. The CDR3 sequence: CSVEDGQGKETQYF. The CDR3 nucleotides are TGCAGCGTTGAAGATGGACAGGGGAAAGAGACCCAGTACTTC.

The rearrangement links TRBV7-9 to TRBJ2-5, with D possibly being TRBD1 (5 bases). Trimming took 5 bases from V and 5 from J, leaving 12 bases between them. CDR3 length: 13 residues. Germline V gives CDR1 SEHNR, CDR2 FQNEAQ (reference sequence). CDR3 protein: CASSRRATETQYF. CDR3 sequence (DNA): TGTGCCAGCAGCCGCAGGGCGACTGAGACCCAGTACTTC.

The chain employs TRBV7-3 and TRBJ2-5, with 7 bases fitting TRBD2. CDR3 length: 14 residues. The V gene end was trimmed by 2 bases and the J gene end by 3 bases; junction bases not matched to a gene: 3. Germline loops: CDR1 SGHTA, CDR2 FQGTGA. CDR3 amino acids: CASSLGLAEETQYF. Written as DNA, the CDR3 is TGTGCCAGCAGCTTAGGCCTAGCGGAAGAGACCCAGTACTTC.

The count of this clone is one. The chain has TRBV4-1 and TRBJ2-7, with D maybe TRBD1 (5 bases). The CDR3 has 14 residues. In germline, CDR1 is MGHRA, CDR2 YSYEKL. V was cut by 0 bases and J by 1 base, with 7 bases left in between. CDR3 bases: TGCGCCAGCAGCCAAGACAGGGTATCCTACGAGCAGTACTTC. It yields the protein CASSQDRVSYEQYF.

The rearrangement uses TRBV6-5 and TRBJ1-2; possibly TRBD1 for D (5 bases). The length of the CDR3 is 16 residues. In germline, CDR1 is MNHEY, CDR2 SVGAGI. Trimming left V 0 bases short and J 2 bases short, with 13 bases between. The DNA for the CDR3 is TGTGCCAGCAGTTACTCGGCTGCAGGGACCAACTATGGCTACACCTTC. Translation: CASSYSAAGTNYGYTF.

The genes are TRBV30 and TRBJ2-3; 12 bases fit TRBD2. This CDR3 is built from 14 residues. V dropped 3 bases and J dropped 10; count of bases not matched to a gene: 8. The germline CDR1 and CDR2 sequences are GTSNPN and SVGIG (reference sequence). As DNA, the CDR3 is TGTGCCTGGAGGTCTCTAGCGGGAGGGTGGGCGCAGTATTTT. As protein: CAWRSLAGGWAQYF.

CDR3 amino acids: CASSSHMTGNTEAFF. CDR3 nucleotides: TGTGCCAGCAGCTCCCATATGACAGGGAACACTGAAGCTTTCTTT. The chain combines TRBV11-2 with TRBJ1-1; perhaps TRBD1 as D (6 bases). The V end lost 4 bases, the J end lost 1 base, and 13 bases lay between the germline ends. Germline CDR1 SGHAT, CDR2 FQNNGV. This CDR3 has 15 residues.

The chain is built from TRBV5-1 and TRBJ2-7; TRBD1 or TRBD2 may be the D gene (5 bases each). The V gene's germline CDR1 is SGHRS and CDR2 YFSETQ. The CDR3 runs 13 residues. The germline V and J ends were trimmed by 3 bases and 3 bases, with 10 bases remaining between them. The CDR3 DNA is TGCGCCAGCAGCTGGGACCCGGACTACGAGCAGTACTTC. This encodes CASSWDPDYEQYF.

The gene calls are TRBV18 and TRBJ2-7; D is perhaps TRBD2 (6 bases). The V end lost 3 bases, the J end lost 5 bases, and 17 bases lay between the germline ends. The germline CDR1 and CDR2 sequences are KGHSH and LQKENI. The length of the CDR3 is 15 residues. The CDR3 spells CASSPGEAGQDEQYF. The CDR3 bases are TGTGCCAGCTCACCCGGGGAGGCGGGTCAGGACGAGCAGTACTTC.

V usage is TRBV5-6 and J usage is TRBJ1-6, with a possible D match to TRBD1 (5 bases). V was shortened by 1 base and J by 6 bases, with 20 bases between the two germline ends. The CDR3 is 18 amino acids. In germline, CDR1 is SGHDT, CDR2 YYEEEE. This chain's CDR3 is CASSLFSRAISSNSPLHF. DNA of the CDR3: TGTGCCAGCAGCTTGTTTTCCAGGGCAATTAGTAGTAATTCACCCCTCCACTTT.

This chain uses TRBV9 with TRBJ1-6; unclear D gene. Germline lookup yields CDR1 SGDLS and CDR2 YYNGEE. CDR3 size: 14 residues. The ends were cut back, 3 bases at V and 9 bases at J, with 13 bases in the middle. CDR3 DNA sequence: TGTGCCAGCAGCGGGACCCTTTGGGGTTCACCCCTCCACTTT. Encoded protein: CASSGTLWGSPLHF.

The chain recombines TRBV12-5 with TRBJ2-3; 11 bases are a match to TRBD2. The germline gives CDR1 LGHNT, CDR2 FRNRAP. The CDR3 runs to 17 residues. V shed 5 bases, J shed 2 bases, and the junction held 9 bases outside the gene matches. The CDR3 here is CASGGTSGRQVTDTQYF. CDR3 DNA sequence: TGTGCTAGTGGTGGAACTAGCGGGAGACAGGTCACAGATACGCAGTATTTT.

This clone was detected only once. This chain uses TRBV6-6 with TRBJ1-2; TRBD1 matches at 9 bases. J was trimmed by 7 bases and V by 5 bases; bases with no gene match: 5. The germline V gene encodes CDR1 MNHNY and CDR2 SVGAGI (reference sequence). There are 13 residues in the CDR3. The CDR3 sequence: CASSRRDRAGYTF. The CDR3 DNA is TGTGCCAGCAGTCGCCGGGACAGGGCTGGCTACACCTTC.